This T cell receptor (beta chain) was identified during a study of CD8 T cells in ankylosing spondylitis. TCRdb ran MiXCR on the 5' RACE reads and lists one entry per CDR3 protein. The sample contains 800,000 to 900,000 distinct CDR3 sequences, approximately 12% of which appear only once. This clonotype was seen a handful of times. The target antigen is unknown. The CDR3 contains 11 residues. Looked up from germline, CDR1 is MNHEY and CDR2 is SVGEGT. Between the trimmed V and J ends, which lost 5 bases and 11 bases, there was a span of 12 bases. Study results and limitations: Characteristic, it appeared, of ankylosing spondylitis blood was a TCR beta motif of roughly eight highly homologous variants.

The V and J genes are TRBV6-2 or TRBV6-3 and TRBJ1-1, with D perhaps TRBD1 (5 bases). This TCR derives from a male donor with ankylosing spondylitis. Sequenced material: blood, either unsorted or a sorted T cell fraction (not recorded which). This CDR3 reads CASSNTGGAFF. CDR3 nucleotide sequence: TGTGCCAGCAGTAACACAGGCGGGGCTTTCTTT.